This T cell receptor (beta chain) was sequenced in a study of regulatory T cells in long-lasting Graves disease. In the study overall: The study enrolled newly diagnosed Graves' patients on antithyroid drugs under 3 months. Study results and limitations: TRBV28, TRBJ1-2 and TRBJ2-5 were favored in persistent disease. A greater number of public clonotypes (over 2,500) was shared by persistent patients than by new patients (around 960).

In building TCR beta libraries, iRepertoire HTBI primers were used together with Arm-PCR of CDR3 regions. TCRdb processed the multiplex PCR reads anew with MiXCR; each CDR3 protein has one entry. The repertoire has 320,000 or so distinct CDR3 sequences, 15% to 20% of them found once; the top ten carry 38%. Time point: newly diagnosed GD, antithyroid drugs for less than 3 months. Extracted RNA from PBMCs served as the source of the TCR library. One endocrinology department in Xi'an, China, was where patients came from. In germline, CDR1 is SGDLS, CDR2 YYNGEE. This CDR3 is 10 amino acids long. In this sample, this clonotype turned up once. Its target is not known. Only one base separates this from a far larger clonotype, so it likely reflects a read error.

The sequence derives from a female donor with Graves disease. The sample consisted of peripheral blood mononuclear cells (PBMCs), taken at new diagnosis, from a patient treated with antithyroid drugs. V is TRBV9 and J is TRBJ1-2; D call uncertain. For the CDR3, the DNA is TGTGCCAGCAGCGTAACAGCCAACTCCTTC. Translated: CASSVTANSF. The full variable domain, completed using reference TRBV9 and TRBJ1-2, is DSGVTQTPKHLITATGQRVTLRCSPRSGDLSVYWYQQSLDQGLQFLIQYYNGEERAKGNILERFSAQQFPDLHSELNLSSLELGDSALYFCASSVTANSFGSGTRLTVV.